What follows is one T cell receptor (beta chain) and its context. Its antigen remains unknown. After isolation, RNA underwent reverse transcription to generate cDNA as the sequencing template. Assay: immunoSEQ multiplex PCR; the TCRdb copy retains only in-frame clones and omits some. The table has more than 200,000 clones, around two thirds seen once. The data were taken from a study of CD8+ T cells in alopecia areata. Study-level results: Sequenced scalp T cells also include alphabeta T cells resident in normal skin.

CDR1 MGHDK and CDR2 SYGVNS come from the germline V gene. The CDR3 has 12 amino acids. V lost 5 bases and J lost 2, with 4 bases in between. The clonotype originates from a human donor with alopecia areata. V and J are TRBV25-1 and TRBJ1-5; D is uncertain. The material sequenced was CD4+ T cells sorted from blood, taken at week 0. For the CDR3, the DNA is TGTGCCAGCAGTAAAGGCAATCAGCCCCAGCATTTT. This encodes CASSKGNQPQHF.